This T cell receptor (beta chain) appears in the sequencing data of a study of cytomegalovirus exposure and HLA in healthy donors. The CDR3 extends over 12 amino acids. Trimming at V came to 3 bases and at J to 6 bases, leaving 1 base not matched to a gene. Germline V gene lookup returns CDR1 KGHSH and CDR2 LQKENI. Use of 60 Vbeta and 13 Jbeta primers characterized the PCR. Sequenced by immunoSEQ multiplex PCR; TCRdb stores in-frame clones only, minus some. The table lists some 130,000 clones, around 80% of them singletons. This chain joins TRBV18 and TRBJ2-7, with TRBD1 matching 8 bases. The source material was PBMCs. The source of this sequence is a human donor in good health. The CDR3 DNA reads TGTGCCAGCTCACCGGACAGGGCCGAGCAGTACTTC. Translation gives CASSPDRAEQYF.